What follows are 21 T cell receptor beta chains derived from one specimen sequenced in a study of Ad26.COV2.S vaccination and SARS-CoV-2 variants. The treatment is: 19 received Ad26.COV2.S at low or high dose, single or two shots; about 5 received placebo; per-sample allocation not given. Following the first vaccine or placebo injection, samples were taken on day 63. The assay was immunoSEQ multiplex PCR, and TCRdb's table has in-frame clones only and misses some. The table records about 470,000 clones, 90% of them present only once. Sequences were derived from peripheral blood, sampled in a trial of Ad26.COV2.S vaccine versus placebo. The receptor set was obtained from a person aged 18-65 years who received the Ad26.COV2.S COVID-19 vaccine or a placebo.

The chain employs TRBV6-2 or TRBV6-3 and TRBJ2-7; D is possibly TRBD1 or TRBD2 (5 bases each). Germline assignment: CDR1 MNHEY and CDR2 SVGEGT. The CDR3 contains 17 residues. Deletions cut 6 bases from V and 4 bases from J, with 25 bases between. CDR3 nucleotides: TGTGCCAGCAGCGCACCGGGATCTGTGCAGGGAACTTACGAGCAGTACTTC. Protein product: CASSAPGSVQGTYEQYF.

The chain is built from TRBV27 and TRBJ2-7; 7 nucleotides agree with TRBD2. The CDR3 totals 14 residues. Germline loops: CDR1 MNHEY, CDR2 SMNVEV (reference sequence). The ends lost 0 bases at V and 5 bases at J; junction bases unmatched: 4. The CDR3 here is CASSLSGGRNEQYF. Here the CDR3 DNA reads TGTGCCAGCAGTTTATCCGGGGGGAGGAACGAGCAGTACTTC.

This clone has more than one count but fewer than ten. The CDR3 DNA sequence: TGTGCCAGCAGCTTAATACCCCTGGCCGAGCAGTACTTC. Translation: CASSLIPLAEQYF. The chain links TRBV7-2 to TRBJ2-7; D unclear. CDR3 length: 13 amino acids. The germline V gene has CDR1 SGHTA and CDR2 FQGNSA. The V and J ends lost 2 bases and 6 bases respectively, with 11 bases between them.

The chain employs TRBV20-1 and TRBJ2-6, with 8 positions matching TRBD1. Germline lookup yields CDR1 DFQATT and CDR2 SNEGSKA (reference sequence). This CDR3 comprises 17 residues. Unmatched junction bases numbered 11, after V lost 7 bases and J lost 0 bases. CDR3 in DNA: TGCAGTGTTACTGACAGGGGATTAAGCTCTGGGGCCAACGTCCTGACTTTC. This gives the protein CSVTDRGLSSGANVLTF.

The chain recombines TRBV11-2 with TRBJ2-5, with 10 positions matching TRBD2. This CDR3 is 15 amino acids long. Germline lookup yields CDR1 SGHAT and CDR2 FQNNGV. V shed 7 bases and J 5 bases; nucleotides not matched to a gene: 10. CDR3 sequence reads: CASKRAGGPRETQYF. In DNA form, the CDR3 reads TGTGCCAGCAAGAGAGCGGGAGGGCCACGGGAGACCCAGTACTTC.

The chain employs TRBV6-5 and TRBJ2-3; perhaps TRBD2 as D (6 bases). V was cut by 5 bases and J by 3 bases, with 12 bases left in between. This CDR3 has 14 amino acids. Germline-derived CDR1 and CDR2 are MNHEY and SVGAGI. The CDR3 region is CASSRGTLTDTQYF. CDR3 sequence (DNA): TGTGCCAGCAGTCGAGGGACTTTAACAGATACGCAGTATTTT.

The chain couples TRBV7-9 to TRBJ1-5, with 10 bases matching TRBD1. V lost 5 bases, J lost 5 bases, and 9 bases stayed unmatched. From germline, CDR1 is SEHNR and CDR2 FQNEAQ (reference sequence). The CDR3 runs 16 residues. The CDR3 DNA reads TGTGCCAGCAGCGCCTCGGGACAGGGGAGCCATCAGCCCCAGCATTTT. Translating gives CASSASGQGSHQPQHF.

The gene calls are TRBV27 and TRBJ2-3; D not certain. Germline V gene lookup returns CDR1 MNHEY and CDR2 SMNVEV (reference sequence). V lost 3 bases and J lost 0, with 7 bases in between. The CDR3 runs 14 residues. The CDR3, as DNA: TGTGCCAGCAGTTTGTCGCTGAGCACAGATACGCAGTATTTT. This sequence encodes CASSLSLSTDTQYF.

The rearrangement links TRBV25-1 to TRBJ2-5; D gene ambiguous. This CDR3 contains 14 residues. With 1 base removed from V and 1 base from J, the gap between germline ends came to 7 bases. Germline values: CDR1 MGHDK, CDR2 SYGVNS. DNA of the CDR3: TGTGCCAGCAGTGAATTTGGCAGCCAAGAGACCCAGTACTTC. It encodes CASSEFGSQETQYF.

V is TRBV11-2 and J is TRBJ2-2, with 7 bases that match TRBD1. V shed 4 bases and J 5 bases; nucleotides not matched to a gene: 7. The CDR3 runs to 15 residues. Germline V gene sequence: CDR1 SGHAT, CDR2 FQNNGV. The CDR3 bases are TGTGCCAGCAGCTCAATGACAGGGTGGACCGGGGAGCTGTTTTTT. It yields the protein CASSSMTGWTGELFF.

The V gene is TRBV19, the J gene TRBJ2-3, with 7 positions matching TRBD2. The CDR3 extends over 14 amino acids. V trimming: 3 bases; J trimming: 4 bases; junction bases outside the gene matches: 4. In germline, CDR1 is LNHDA, CDR2 SQIVND (reference sequence). DNA of the CDR3: TGTGCCAGTAGTATCGGGGGGTATCCAGATACGCAGTATTTT. Protein: CASSIGGYPDTQYF.

This chain joins TRBV28 and TRBJ2-7, with 8 bases that match TRBD1. Per the germline V gene, CDR1 is MDHEN and CDR2 is SYDVKM. V lost 10 bases to trimming and J lost 5 bases; unmatched junction nucleotides: 10. The CDR3 runs to 13 residues. In DNA, the CDR3 is TGTGCCATCCTCCGGACAGGGCAGGACGAGCAGTACTTC. Its translation: CAILRTGQDEQYF.

This chain uses TRBV7-3 with TRBJ2-5; tentative D call: TRBD2 (6 bases). This CDR3 spans 14 amino acids. The ends were cut back, 5 bases at V and 4 bases at J, with 14 bases in the middle. From germline, CDR1 is SGHTA and CDR2 FQGTGA. Written as DNA, the CDR3 is TGTGCCAGCAGCCCCACCGGGACTTCAGAGACCCAGTACTTC. Its protein product is CASSPTGTSETQYF.

This clone occurred a few times. This chain uses TRBV27 with TRBJ2-1, with TRBD2 matching 7 bases. Losses at the gene ends were 1 base for V and 9 bases for J; bases not matched to a gene: 3. The germline V gene has CDR1 MNHEY and CDR2 SMNVEV (reference sequence). This CDR3 comprises 13 residues. The CDR3 region is CASSLWEGGEQFF. The CDR3 coding sequence is TGTGCCAGCAGTTTATGGGAGGGCGGTGAGCAGTTCTTC.

The V gene is TRBV6-2 or TRBV6-3, the J gene TRBJ2-5, with D possibly TRBD2 on 6 matching bases. Germline V CDR1 and CDR2: MNHEY, SVGEGT. Trimming removed 3 bases at V and 5 bases at J, with 10 bases between. The CDR3 is 13 residues long. CDR3: CASSYFTSETQYF. The CDR3, as DNA: TGTGCCAGCAGTTATTTTACTAGCGAGACCCAGTACTTC.

The chain joins TRBV24-1 to TRBJ2-2; the D gene is possibly TRBD1 (6 bases). Germline V lookup: CDR1 KGHDR, CDR2 SFDVKD. Trimming took 9 bases from V and 3 from J, leaving 10 bases between them. The CDR3 consists of 13 residues. The CDR3 here is CATRTVDTGELFF. The CDR3 region has the DNA TGTGCCACCCGGACAGTCGACACCGGGGAGCTGTTTTTT.

In nucleotides, the CDR3 is TGTGCCAGCAGTGAACCACTCGTGAGGCTCTCGAGCTCCTACAATGAGCAGTTCTTC. It is translated as CASSEPLVRLSSSYNEQFF. J is TRBJ2-1 and V is TRBV2; D is unresolved. The CDR3 consists of 19 residues. The V gene's germline CDR1 is SNHLY and CDR2 FYNNEI. V was cut by 2 bases and J by 0 bases, with 20 bases left in between.

The chain joins TRBV4-3 to TRBJ2-5; 11 bases are shared with TRBD1. V gave up 0 bases and J gave up 2 bases; unmatched junction bases: 11. Per the germline V gene, CDR1 is LGHNA and CDR2 is YSLEER. This CDR3 has 19 residues. This chain's CDR3 is CASSQEGGTGGTPQETQYF. CDR3 bases: TGCGCCAGCAGCCAAGAAGGCGGGACAGGGGGGACCCCTCAAGAGACCCAGTACTTC.

This rearrangement joins TRBV9 to TRBJ2-1, with 11 nucleotides matching TRBD2. The junction had 4 bases not matched to a gene; V was cut back by 0 bases and J by 5 bases. The CDR3 length is 16 residues. Germline V CDR1 and CDR2: SGDLS, YYNGEE. The CDR3 sequence is CASSVDIAGGNNEQFF. CDR3 nucleotides: TGTGCCAGCAGCGTAGATATAGCGGGAGGGAACAATGAGCAGTTCTTC.

The chain carries TRBV13 and TRBJ2-3, with 7 bases lining up with TRBD1. With 2 bases clipped from V and 3 bases from J, the junction kept 5 bases outside the gene matches. The CDR3 is 15 residues long. Germline-derived CDR1 and CDR2 are PRHDT and FYEKMQ (reference sequence). The CDR3 DNA reads TGTGCCAGCAGCTTAACAGGGGTAGGGACAGATACGCAGTATTTT. Its protein is CASSLTGVGTDTQYF.

The gene calls are TRBV10-3 and TRBJ2-1, with a weak D call TRBD1 (5 bases). In germline, CDR1 is ENHRY, CDR2 SYGVKD. Trimming pared 4 bases from V and 0 bases from J, leaving 13 bases between. The CDR3 contains 16 residues. The CDR3 spells CAISASTASSYNEQFF. In DNA, the CDR3 is TGTGCCATCAGTGCGTCGACAGCGAGCTCCTACAATGAGCAGTTCTTC.